The T cell receptor beta chain under discussion was sequenced for a study of blood T cell repertoires in COVID-19 (dated by TCRdb to 2020 to 2021). In terms of the full investigation: Collaborator samples came from the United States, Italy and Spain and covered acute and convalescent phases of COVID-19. The material from the prospective study consisted of cDNA or gDNA derived from T cells, B-cell-depleted T cells, or PBMCs. Deeply sampled blood TCRbeta repertoires from subjects exposed to, actively infected with, or recovered from COVID-19 were included in the dataset. The repertoires were made available in a free public database intended to serve as a resource for research on the immune response to SARS-CoV-2. Samples were obtained from the ongoing ImmuneRACE study (first 160 participants) and from approximately 1,200 subjects provided by 6 global collaborators. The sample metadata nearly always contained a de-identified subject ID, COVID-19 status, age in years and sex. Where available, HLA class I and class II types were taken from metadata supplied by the sample provider and were not determined by assay-based typing. Overall study results and their limits: Clinical and demographic metadata were provided uncurated, with the amount varying by source and participant.

Measured from the cysteine to the phenylalanine, the CDR3 is 16 residues long. The retained sequence is limited to the CDR3, 48 bases, with the frame set at the first base. For CDR1 and CDR2, the germline V gene lists KGHSH and LQKENI. Ends trimmed: V by 0 bases, J by 6 bases; bases unmatched to a gene: 6. Participants in the prospective study were enrolled through a virtual design, were aged roughly 18 to 100 years, and lived in about 25 United States geographic areas. Cohort assignment in the prospective study relied on participant-reported clinical history from a screening survey and a study questionnaire. For ImmuneRACE Cohort 3, a participant was defined as recovered based on two consecutive negative NP/OP PCR tests, clearance by a healthcare professional, or resolution of symptoms. In the prospective study, whole blood, serum and a nasopharyngeal or oropharyngeal swab were collected from each participant by mobile phlebotomists. Participants in the prospective study had the option to provide additional blood draws and questionnaires over an approximately 2-month period. Prospective study blood samples were shipped either frozen or at room temperature before DNA extraction.

Concerning this clone: Its antigen is currently not known. Per-base qualities were not stored, and no clone one base away is much larger.

The immunoSEQ Assay, a bias-controlled multiplex PCR, was used to amplify TCRbeta CDR3 regions from genomic DNA. The original methods were these. The number of nucleated cells in each sample was estimated by amplification of reference gene primers within the assay. Sequence reads were collapsed and filtered to measure the absolute abundance of every unique TCRbeta CDR3 rearrangement. For each sample, productive Simpson clonality was calculated as the square root of Simpson's diversity index over productive rearrangements. TCRdb took this table from immuneACCESS and kept in-frame rearrangements with V and J called. Such tables lack part of the clones; where checked against another copy, unresolved V genes explain under half of the gap, and the rest is unexplained. The V and J calls and clone size are taken from that table; D and trimming were inferred from the DNA. This sample has more than 250,000 clones in its table, and more than 75% of those were observed once. The ten most abundant clones make up under 3% of the sample.

Material for sequencing was PBMCs or T cells enriched from blood (not recorded which). The origin of this receptor is a woman aged 18-29 years who had recovered from COVID-19. This receptor chain uses TRBV18 and TRBJ2-7; 12 nucleotides in the junction match TRBD1. The CDR3 protein is CASSPPAPGQGAEQYF. At the DNA level, the sequence is TGTGCCAGCTCACCACCCGCCCCGGGACAGGGGGCCGAGCAGTACTTC.